This T cell receptor (beta chain) was observed in a study of T cell responses to AZD1222 COVID-19 vaccine. The V gene lost 2 bases and the J gene lost 0 bases, with 15 bases spanning the gap. This CDR3 spans 16 amino acids. CDR1 and CDR2 (germline): SGHRS, YFSETQ. General study points: Per reports, nearly half of all spike-specific TCRs target regions that are unmutated in variants.

On this clone itself: The target antigen is unknown.

TCRdb's copy holds only in-frame clones and misses some; the assay was immunoSEQ multiplex PCR. The sample holds about 150,000 clones; approximately 90% are singletons and the top ten take under 4.5%. The sequence came from an adult who received the AZD1222 COVID-19 vaccine. Specimen: peripheral blood, collected 28 days after the second AZD1222 dose. The chain recombines TRBV5-1 with TRBJ2-7, with D unclear. Here the CDR3 reads CASSFPSRQSSYEQYF. CDR3 nucleotide sequence: TGCGCCAGCAGCTTTCCTTCACGTCAGAGCTCCTACGAGCAGTACTTC.